The 5 T cell receptor beta chains below were found in one sample sequenced in a study of regulatory T cells in long-lasting Graves disease. Time point in this sample: persistent/refractory GD, antithyroid drugs over 5 years with positive TRAb. With RNA extracted from PBMCs as input, the TCR library was made. Investigators prepared the TCR beta libraries by applying iRepertoire HTBI primers and Arm-PCR of CDR3 regions. TCRdb re-analysed the multiplex PCR reads in MiXCR, keeping a single row per CDR3 protein. The profile shows under 500,000 distinct CDR3 sequences, around 21% of them singletons. The sequences come from peripheral blood mononuclear cells (PBMCs), collected when the disease was refractory, from a patient treated with antithyroid drugs. The receptor source for this set is a female donor with Graves disease.

This clonotype came up a few times. The chain uses TRBV29-1 and TRBJ2-1; D is uncertain. Germline-derived CDR1 and CDR2 are SQVTM and ANQGSEA. The germline V and J ends were trimmed by 4 bases and 8 bases, with 6 bases remaining between them. CDR3 length: 10 amino acids. The chain's CDR3 is CSVAQDEQFF. In DNA, the CDR3 is TGCAGCGTTGCGCAGGATGAGCAGTTCTTC.

V and J are TRBV12-3 or TRBV12-4 and TRBJ1-5; no clear D. The CDR3 length is 17 residues. V lost 7 bases to trimming and J lost 0 bases, with 19 bases between them. The CDR3 sequence: CASTSKMGSYSNQPQHF. The CDR3 region has the DNA TGTGCCAGCACTTCAAAAATGGGCAGTTATAGCAATCAGCCCCAGCATTTT.

This clonotype was counted at least ten times. This chain uses TRBV2 with TRBJ2-7; 7 bases line up with TRBD2. Germline trimming cut 4 bases from V and 3 bases from J; bases unmatched to any gene: 9. CDR3 length: 15 amino acids. Germline values: CDR1 SNHLY, CDR2 FYNNEI. The CDR3 DNA is TGTGCCAGCAGTGCCCGACTAGCTGGTAGCTACGAGCAGTACTTC. It codes for CASSARLAGSYEQYF. Filled out from reference TRBV2 and TRBJ2-7, the complete variable domain reads EPEVTQTPSHQVTQMGQEVILRCVPISNHLYFYWYRQILGQKVEFLVSFYNNEISEKSEIFDDQFSVERPDGSNFTLKIRSTKLEDSAMYFCASSARLAGSYEQYFGPGTRLTVT.

This clonotype was seen ten or more times. This sequence joins TRBV6-1 and TRBJ1-1; D unclear. The V end was cut by 10 bases, the J end by 0 bases, with 9 bases between. The germline V gene has CDR1 MNHNS and CDR2 SASEGT. This CDR3 has 12 residues. The CDR3 sequence: CATISLNTEAFF. The CDR3 nucleotides read TGTGCCACCATTTCCTTGAACACTGAAGCTTTCTTT.

V and J are TRBV3-1 and TRBJ2-7; D perhaps matches TRBD2 (6 bases). Germline-derived CDR1 and CDR2 are LGHDT and YNNKEL (reference sequence). The CDR3 extends over 13 amino acids. V was shortened by 7 bases and J by 2 bases, with 12 bases between the two germline ends. In DNA form, the CDR3 reads TGTGCCAGCAAGGGACGGGGGACCTACGAGCAGTACTTC. It encodes CASKGRGTYEQYF.